This T cell receptor beta chain was captured by sequencing in a study of blood T cell repertoires in COVID-19. The CDR3 runs 16 residues. Germline CDR1 SGHNT, CDR2 YENEEA. The junction had 15 bases not matched to a gene; V was cut back by 4 bases and J by 7 bases. Here immunoSEQ multiplex PCR was the method, and the copy in TCRdb shows in-frame clones only, minus some. The repertoire has over 15,000 clones, 80% to 90% of them found once; the top ten carry about 12%. The rearrangement uses TRBV11-3 and TRBJ1-2, with 7 bases identical to TRBD1. Specimen: peripheral blood. This sequence was found in a man aged 55 to 70 with active COVID-19. For the CDR3, the DNA is TGTGCCAGCAGCTCCCGATCGGGGCAGGGGGATGGTGGCTACACCTTC. Translated: CASSSRSGQGDGGYTF.